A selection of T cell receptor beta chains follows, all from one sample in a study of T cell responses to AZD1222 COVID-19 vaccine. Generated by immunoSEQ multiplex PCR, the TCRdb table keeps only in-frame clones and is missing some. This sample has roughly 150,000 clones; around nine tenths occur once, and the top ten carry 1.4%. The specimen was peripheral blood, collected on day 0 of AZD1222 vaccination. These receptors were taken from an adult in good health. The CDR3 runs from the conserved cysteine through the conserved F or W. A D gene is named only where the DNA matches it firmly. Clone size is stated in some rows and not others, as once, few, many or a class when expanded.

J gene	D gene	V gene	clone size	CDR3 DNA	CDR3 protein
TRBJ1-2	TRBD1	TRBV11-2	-	TGTGCCAGCAGCTCGGGACAGGGAAGGGTCGGTGGCTACACCTTC	CASSSGQGRVGGYTF
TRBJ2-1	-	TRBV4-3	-	TGCGCCAGCAGCCTTCTAGCGAGGAATGAGCAGTTCTTC	CASSLLARNEQFF
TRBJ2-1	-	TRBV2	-	TGTGCCACCGCGGAGACCCCCCTCAGTGAGCAGTTCTTC	CATAETPLSEQFF
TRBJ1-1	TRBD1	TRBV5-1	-	TGCGCCAGCGCCCGACAGGGGACAAACACTGAAGCTTTCTTT	CASARQGTNTEAFF
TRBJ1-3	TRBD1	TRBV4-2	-	TGTGCCAGCAGCCAAGTTCCAAATCCCTTTACAGGGGCCGGAAACACCATATATTTT	CASSQVPNPFTGAGNTIYF
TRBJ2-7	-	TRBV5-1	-	TGCGCCAGCAGCTCCCTGGACAAACCCTACGAGCAGTACTTC	CASSSLDKPYEQYF
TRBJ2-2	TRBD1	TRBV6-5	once	TGTGCCAGCAGGGCAGGGGGTTTGGCCACCGGGGAGCTGTTTTTT	CASRAGGLATGELFF
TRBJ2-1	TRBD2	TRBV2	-	TGTGCCAGCAGCATCGCTAGCGGGAGTAGGCATGAGCAGTTCTTC	CASSIASGSRHEQFF
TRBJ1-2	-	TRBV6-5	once	TGTGCCAGCAGTTACTCGAGGGGGGTCAACTATGGCTACACCTTC	CASSYSRGVNYGYTF
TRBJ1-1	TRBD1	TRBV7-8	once	TGTGCCAGCAGCGCGTCCGGGACAGGGTTGTCTCGCACTGAAGCTTTCTTT	CASSASGTGLSRTEAFF
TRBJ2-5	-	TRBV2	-	TGTGCCAGCAGTCCAACAGGACCCTGGGGGCAAAAGACCCAGTACTTC	CASSPTGPWGQKTQYF
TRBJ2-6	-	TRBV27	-	TGTGCCAGCAGTTCGACAGGATCCTCTGGGGCCAACGTCCTGACTTTC	CASSSTGSSGANVLTF
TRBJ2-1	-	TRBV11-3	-	TGTGCCAGCAGCCCTATAGGCTCCTACAATGAGCAGTTCTTC	CASSPIGSYNEQFF
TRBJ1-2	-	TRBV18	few	TGTGCCAGCTCCCCAAGCGGATATGGCTACACCTTC	CASSPSGYGYTF
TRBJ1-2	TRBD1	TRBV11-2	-	TGTGCCAGCAGCTCCCTTCGGGACAGGGTTTGGGGCTACACCTTC	CASSSLRDRVWGYTF
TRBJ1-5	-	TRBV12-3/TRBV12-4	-	TGTGCCAGCAGTTCCAGAGGGGGTCAGCCCCAGCATTTT	CASSSRGGQPQHF
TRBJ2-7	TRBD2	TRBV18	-	TGTGCCAGCTCACCACCTGGAGTTGCTAGCGGGAGCTACGAGCAGTACTTC	CASSPPGVASGSYEQYF
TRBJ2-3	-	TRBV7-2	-	TGTGCCAGCAACCCCCGGAATACGCAGTATTTT	CASNPRNTQYF
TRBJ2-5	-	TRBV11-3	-	TGTGCCAGCAGCGATAACTGCTCCCCCCAGTACTTC	CASSDNCSPQYF
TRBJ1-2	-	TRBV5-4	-	TGTGCCAGCAGCGGATTAACGGGGAACTATGGCTACACCTTC	CASSGLTGNYGYTF